This TCR beta chain came from a study of OX40 agonist ivuxolimab in advanced cancers. Study-wide background: Three patients responded partially, comprising one with hepatocellular carcinoma and two with cutaneous melanoma.

The junction had 6 bases not matched to a gene; V was cut back by 4 bases and J by 4 bases. The CDR3 consists of 15 residues. Germline V gives CDR1 SGHTA, CDR2 FQGNSA. The assay was immunoSEQ multiplex PCR, and TCRdb's table has in-frame clones only and misses some. Among about 64,000 clones listed, approximately 90% were seen once. This clone was seen a handful of times. Its antigen remains unidentified. Notes on the study in general: Among expanded peripheral T cells, antigen specificity went undetermined. It was also the case that some nonresponders had low normalized T-cell clonal expansion. More expanded clones were seen, on average, in CD8+ T cells than in CD4+.

The sequence was obtained from an adult with an advanced solid tumor such as melanoma, head and neck, liver or kidney cancer. The chain carries TRBV7-2 and TRBJ2-7; 11 nucleotides line up with TRBD2. Sample: CD4+ or CD8+ T cells sorted from blood, taken in a trial of the OX40 agonist ivuxolimab. The CDR3 nucleotides are TGTGCCAGCAGCTCCATAGCGGGAGGGCAATACGAGCAGTACTTC. Encoded protein: CASSSIAGGQYEQYF.